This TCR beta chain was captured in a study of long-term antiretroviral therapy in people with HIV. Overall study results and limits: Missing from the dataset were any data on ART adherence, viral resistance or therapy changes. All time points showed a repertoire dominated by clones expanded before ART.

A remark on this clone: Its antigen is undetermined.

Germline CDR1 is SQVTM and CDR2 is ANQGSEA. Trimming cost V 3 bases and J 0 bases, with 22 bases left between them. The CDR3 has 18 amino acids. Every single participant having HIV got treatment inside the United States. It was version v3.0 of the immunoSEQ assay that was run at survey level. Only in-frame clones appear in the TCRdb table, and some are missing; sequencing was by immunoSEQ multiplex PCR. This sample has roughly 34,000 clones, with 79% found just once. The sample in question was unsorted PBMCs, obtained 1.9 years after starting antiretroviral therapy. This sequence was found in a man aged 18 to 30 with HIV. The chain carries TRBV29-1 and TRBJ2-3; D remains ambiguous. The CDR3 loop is CSVETPPGGTTSTDTQYF. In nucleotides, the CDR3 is TGCAGCGTTGAGACTCCGCCCGGCGGAACAACTAGCACAGATACGCAGTATTTT.